Below are 3 T cell receptor beta chains sequenced from a single sample in a study of PD-L1 blockade in urothelial cancer. As to time point: peripheral blood 6 weeks after treatment start. Produced via immunoSEQ multiplex PCR; TCRdb's table is partial and in-frame only. Of about 120,000 clones in the sample, roughly 90% were seen once. Source: PBMCs, taken around atezolizumab (anti-PD-L1) treatment. These receptors all come from a man between 60 and 75 years old with urothelial cancer.

The V call is TRBV28, the J call TRBJ2-6; 7 positions match TRBD1. V shed 7 bases and J 0 bases; nucleotides not matched to a gene: 6. From germline, CDR1 is MDHEN and CDR2 SYDVKM. The CDR3 has 16 amino acids. The CDR3 coding sequence is TGTGCCAGCACCCCCGAGGGGGCCTCTGGGGCCAACGTCCTGACTTTC. This translates into CASTPEGASGANVLTF.

The chain couples TRBV18 to TRBJ1-1, with TRBD1 as a possible D gene (6 bases). Trimming cost V 2 bases and J 0 bases, with 10 bases left between them. CDR1 is KGHSH, CDR2 LQKENI, per germline. The CDR3 runs to 15 residues. The CDR3 spells CASSPARDMNTEAFF. The CDR3 bases are TGTGCCAGCTCACCAGCTAGGGACATGAACACTGAAGCTTTCTTT.

Written as DNA, the CDR3 is TGTGCCAGCAGCTCATCAGGGGTTCCTGGGGCCAACGTCCTGACTTTC. This sequence encodes CASSSSGVPGANVLTF. J is TRBJ2-6 and V is TRBV7-3, with D perhaps matching TRBD1 (6 bases). Germline CDR1 is SGHTA and CDR2 is FQGTGA. This CDR3 spans 16 amino acids. V shed 4 bases and J shed 2 bases, with 12 bases lying between them. Drawing the rest from reference TRBV7-3 and TRBJ2-6, the complete variable domain is GAGVSQTPSNKVTEKGKYVELRCDPISGHTALYWYRQSLGQGPEFLIYFQGTGAADDSGLPNDRFFAVRPEGSVSTLKIQRTERGDSAVYLCASSSSGVPGANVLTFGAGSRLTVL.